This TCR beta chain was recorded in a study of low-dose radiotherapy and immunotherapy resistance in tumors (dated by TCRdb to 2021 to 2024). About the study as a whole: Cohort 1 received 0.5 Gy per fraction every 2 weeks, with a prescribed total PTV dose of 6.5 Gy. Patients were given nivolumab as a 240 mg flat dose every two weeks and ipilimumab at 1 mg/kg every six weeks, with both drugs delivered intravenously. Cyclophosphamide 200 mg/m2 was administered intravenously every two weeks, one day before each radiation and immunotherapy administration. The trial did not randomize participants into treatment groups. Cohort 2 received 1 Gy per fraction every two weeks, with a total of 13 Gy over 26 weeks. Eight patients were included in the translational analysis: three from the first dose cohort and the first five from the second dose cohort. Patients took aspirin 300 mg orally once daily for four cycles, starting on cycle 1 day 1.

This clonotype was picked up many times. Its binding antigen is unknown. There are no base qualities to consult, and no much larger clone falls within one base. According to the study, the label for this sample's time point signals: before trial treatment. The donors took part in RACIN, a single-arm, phase I, dose-escalation trial that combined nivolumab, ipilimumab, aspirin, low-dose cyclophosphamide and low-dose radiotherapy. Patients were eligible if they had advanced solid tumors that were TIL-negative. To make first-strand cDNA, Superscript III was used along with a set of TRAV- and TRBV-specific primers so that both the TCRalpha and TCRbeta chains were covered. An approximately 20-cycle PCR with Phusion amplified the TCRs, pairing a constant-region primer with the adapter that was attached to the V primers. The MessageAmp II aRNA Amplification Kit was used to amplify the isolated mRNA, with in vitro transcription run for less than 20 hours at 37 degrees C. The Dynabeads mRNA DIRECT Purification Kit was used to isolate mRNA for TCR sequencing. A second approximately 24-cycle Phusion PCR added indexed Illumina adapters, and products were purified with AMPure XP beads. An Illumina MiniSeq instrument was used to deep-sequence the TCRalpha and TCRbeta libraries. The paper's data handling went like this. Using custom Perl scripts, TCR sequences that encoded the same protein were pooled, out-of-frame sequences were dropped, and the abundance of each clonotype was calculated. Any TCR sequence backed by just one read was left out of the analysis. Repertoire metrics included Shannon entropy, Gini index, clonality, richness, and frequency of TCRs shared between repertoires. TCRdb's own reprocessing of the public reads used fastp at Q25 and MiXCR and kept productive beta chains. Under each unique CDR3 protein, matching rows form one entry showing the most common genes and DNA. None of the V and J calls come from the authors' own analysis; TCRdb made them. This sample comprises about 89,000 distinct CDR3 sequences, 9.4% of them detected only once. The top ten constitute around 0.96% of the sample.

The TCR was taken from a male donor with prostate cancer. The starting material was PBMCs, obtained before treatment.

The nucleotides are TGTGCCAGCAGTACCACAGGGGCCAAGAACACTGAAGCTTTCTTT. Translation gives CASSTTGAKNTEAFF. The rearranged chain carries TRBV6-6 and TRBJ1-1, and 7 junction bases match TRBD1. The V end gives up 5 bases and the J end 1 base, leaving 7 bases in the junction not matched to a gene. Based on the germline V gene (reference sequence), the CDR1 and CDR2 sequences are MNHNY and SVGAGI. Including cysteine and phenylalanine, the CDR3 has 15 amino acids. Just the 45-base CDR3 DNA is kept, in frame starting at base 1.